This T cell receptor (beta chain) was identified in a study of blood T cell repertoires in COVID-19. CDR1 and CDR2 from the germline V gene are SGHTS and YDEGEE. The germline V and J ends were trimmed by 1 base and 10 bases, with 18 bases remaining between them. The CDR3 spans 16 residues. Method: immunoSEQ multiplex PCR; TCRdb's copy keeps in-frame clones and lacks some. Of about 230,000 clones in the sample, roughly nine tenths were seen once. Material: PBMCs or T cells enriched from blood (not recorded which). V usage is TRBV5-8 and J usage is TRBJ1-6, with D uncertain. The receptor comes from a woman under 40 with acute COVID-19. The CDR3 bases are TGTGCCAGCAGCTTGCGTCTCCCCCGGGGTCGGTCACCCCTCCACTTT. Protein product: CASSLRLPRGRSPLHF.